This passage covers 29 T cell receptor beta chains from one sample sequenced in a study of cytomegalovirus exposure and HLA in healthy donors. The repertoire was sequenced with immunoSEQ multiplex PCR; TCRdb's copy has only in-frame clones and lacks some. The sample holds about 220,000 clones, 85% to 95% seen once. The sample consisted of PBMCs. The receptors here all came from a young woman in good health and CMV-seronegative.

This chain uses TRBV5-1 with TRBJ2-1; 9 bases are a match to TRBD2. CDR3 size: 14 residues. The ends lost 6 bases at V and 9 bases at J; junction bases unmatched: 10. Germline CDR1 SGHRS, CDR2 YFSETQ. CDR3 nucleotides: TGCGCCAGCACACACCGGGGACTAGCAGTTGAGCAGTTCTTC. Its translation is CASTHRGLAVEQFF.

The chain combines TRBV7-9 with TRBJ2-7, with 10 bases lining up with TRBD2. The CDR3 sequence is 13 residues long. J was trimmed by 7 bases and V by 8 bases; bases with no gene match: 8. The germline CDR1 and CDR2 sequences are SEHNR and FQNEAQ (reference sequence). In DNA, the CDR3 is TGTGCCAGCCAGGGACTAGCGAATCAAGAGCAGTACTTC. Translating it yields CASQGLANQEQYF.

The chain has TRBV2 and TRBJ2-1; 9 nucleotides line up with TRBD2. The CDR3 covers 15 residues. Germline loops: CDR1 SNHLY, CDR2 FYNNEI. J lost 6 bases, V lost 8 bases, and 11 bases had no gene match. CDR3 coding DNA: TGTGCCAGCGGGGAACCCGGGACTAGCCTCAATGAGCAGTTCTTC. Amino acids: CASGEPGTSLNEQFF.

The chain's CDR3 is CATLSNLAGAHEQFF. The CDR3 bases are TGTGCCACCCTTTCCAATCTAGCGGGAGCCCATGAGCAGTTCTTC. The V call is TRBV13, the J call TRBJ2-1; TRBD2 agrees at 10 bases. The germline V gene encodes CDR1 PRHDT and CDR2 FYEKMQ (reference sequence). Losses at the gene ends were 10 bases for V and 8 bases for J; bases not matched to a gene: 14. The CDR3 totals 15 residues. Using reference TRBV13 and TRBJ2-1 for the parts outside the CDR3, the full variable domain is AAGVIQSPRHLIKEKRETATLKCYPIPRHDTVYWYQQGPGQDPQFLISFYEKMQSDKGSIPDRFSAQQFSDYHSELNMSSLELGDSALYFCATLSNLAGAHEQFFGPGTRLTVL.

The chain joins TRBV27 to TRBJ2-2; perhaps TRBD1 as D (6 bases). In germline, CDR1 is MNHEY, CDR2 SMNVEV (reference sequence). Trimming left V 1 base short and J 7 bases short, with 10 bases between. The CDR3 runs to 14 residues. CDR3 sequence reads: CASSLYRAGGELFF. Written as DNA, the CDR3 is TGTGCCAGCAGTTTATACAGGGCGGGCGGGGAGCTGTTTTTT.

This chain uses TRBV5-8 with TRBJ1-5; possibly TRBD1 for D (6 bases). This CDR3 is built from 18 residues. Per germline, CDR1 SGHTS and CDR2 YDEGEE. The V and J ends lost 4 bases and 0 bases respectively, with 20 bases between them. CDR3 in DNA: TGTGCCAGCAGCCAGAGGGGGGGATGGCCTTATAGCAATCAGCCCCAGCATTTT. This gives the protein CASSQRGGWPYSNQPQHF.

The rearrangement uses TRBV6-5 and TRBJ1-1; 8 positions match TRBD1. The CDR3 runs 14 residues. Per the germline V gene, CDR1 is MNHEY and CDR2 is SVGAGI. V shed 6 bases and J 5 bases; nucleotides not matched to a gene: 8. The DNA for the CDR3 is TGTGCCAGCAGCCAGGGGGCGAGAGAAACTGAAGCTTTCTTT. It translates to CASSQGARETEAFF.

V is TRBV6-1 and J is TRBJ2-4; a weak D match, TRBD1 (6 bases). The ends were cut back, 3 bases at V and 6 bases at J, with 15 bases in the middle. The CDR3 totals 15 residues. In germline, CDR1 is MNHNS, CDR2 SASEGT. The chain's CDR3 is CASSEVARGGNIQYF. The CDR3 bases are TGTGCCAGCAGTGAGGTGGCCAGGGGTGGAAACATTCAGTACTTC.

The rearrangement links TRBV6-5 to TRBJ1-2; 9 bases fit TRBD1. The V gene end was trimmed by 0 bases and the J gene end by 7 bases; junction bases not matched to a gene: 3. In germline, CDR1 is MNHEY, CDR2 SVGAGI. The CDR3 is made up of 14 amino acids. In DNA form, the CDR3 reads TGTGCCAGCAGTTACTCGACAGGGGGTGCTGGCTACACCTTC. Translating it yields CASSYSTGGAGYTF.

J is TRBJ2-1 and V is TRBV9, with D possibly matching TRBD2 (7 bases). CDR3 size: 15 residues. Germline CDR1 SGDLS, CDR2 YYNGEE. V lost 5 bases and J 4 bases, leaving 16 bases between the germline ends. CDR3 protein: CASSYLADSYNEQFF. CDR3 nucleotides: TGTGCCAGCAGTTATCTAGCGGACAGTTACAATGAGCAGTTCTTC.

This clone was counted a few times. This chain joins TRBV19 and TRBJ1-2; D unresolved. This CDR3 region has 14 residues. Germline V gives CDR1 LNHDA, CDR2 SQIVND (reference sequence). V gave up 7 bases and J gave up 7 bases, with 19 bases separating them. This chain's CDR3 is CASNPGERVRGYTF. The DNA of the CDR3 is TGTGCCAGTAATCCCGGCGAGAGGGTTCGTGGCTACACCTTC.

The CDR3 DNA reads as TGTGCCAGCAGCTTGGTTCGAGGGTCGGGCACAGATACGCAGTATTTT. As protein: CASSLVRGSGTDTQYF. The gene calls are TRBV5-8 and TRBJ2-3, with D possibly TRBD2 on 5 matching bases. Germline values: CDR1 SGHTS, CDR2 YDEGEE. With 0 bases removed from V and 1 base from J, the gap between germline ends came to 12 bases. The CDR3 has 16 amino acids. Full variable domain (outside the CDR3, taken from reference TRBV5-8 and TRBJ2-3): EAGVTQSPTHLIKTRGQQATLRCSPISGHTSVYWYQQALGLGLQFLLWYDEGEERNRGNFPPRFSGRQFPNYSSELNVNALELEDSALYLCASSLVRGSGTDTQYFGPGTRLTVL.

This clone was found once. This chain links TRBV5-1 with TRBJ2-3; 8 bases are shared with TRBD1. With V trimmed by 1 base and J by 3 bases, 4 bases remained unmatched. In germline, CDR1 is SGHRS, CDR2 YFSETQ. This CDR3 spans 15 amino acids. This CDR3 reads CASSLQGALTDTQYF. In nucleotides, the CDR3 is TGCGCCAGCAGCTTGCAGGGGGCTCTAACAGATACGCAGTATTTT.

V is TRBV7-3 and J is TRBJ1-1, with a possible D match to TRBD1 (6 bases). The CDR3 contains 14 residues. Germline values: CDR1 SGHTA, CDR2 FQGTGA. V was shortened by 1 base and J by 4 bases, with 10 bases between the two germline ends. DNA of the CDR3: TGTGCCAGCAGCTTAAGCAGGGGCTCCACTGAAGCTTTCTTT. It encodes CASSLSRGSTEAFF.

The rearrangement joins TRBV2 to TRBJ1-5, with D possibly TRBD1 on 5 matching bases. Germline values: CDR1 SNHLY, CDR2 FYNNEI. The V end was cut by 3 bases, the J end by 3 bases, with 12 bases between. The CDR3 runs to 15 residues. The CDR3 reads CASSDAGLDNQPQHF. The CDR3 nucleotides read TGTGCCAGCAGTGATGCAGGGCTAGACAATCAGCCCCAGCATTTT.

The genes are TRBV5-1 and TRBJ2-7, with 7 bases aligning to TRBD1. This CDR3 spans 17 amino acids. V lost 2 bases, J lost 1 base, and 12 bases stayed unmatched. Germline values: CDR1 SGHRS, CDR2 YFSETQ. For the CDR3, the DNA is TGCGCCAGCAGCTTCACGCTAACCCTACAGGGGTCCTACGAGCAGTACTTC. It codes for CASSFTLTLQGSYEQYF.

The V and J genes are TRBV11-2 and TRBJ1-2, with 9 bases aligning to TRBD1. V trimming: 3 bases; J trimming: 5 bases; junction bases outside the gene matches: 7. CDR1 is SGHAT, CDR2 FQNNGV, per germline. The CDR3 sequence is 15 residues long. The CDR3 reads CASSLRTGAGYGYTF. In DNA form, the CDR3 reads TGTGCCAGCAGCTTGAGGACAGGGGCTGGGTATGGCTACACCTTC.

The chain couples TRBV6-5 to TRBJ1-1; no reliable D call. CDR1 is MNHEY, CDR2 SVGAGI, per germline. This CDR3 is 13 amino acids long. Deletions cut 7 bases from V and 0 bases from J, with 9 bases between. The CDR3 protein is CASTTAVNTEAFF. The CDR3 DNA is TGTGCCAGCACAACAGCAGTGAACACTGAAGCTTTCTTT.

This chain uses TRBV9 with TRBJ2-1; possible D gene TRBD2, 6 bases. This CDR3 region has 19 residues. V lost 4 bases, J lost 0 bases, and 23 bases lay in between. Germline V gene data show CDR1 as SGDLS and CDR2 as YYNGEE. CDR3 coding DNA: TGTGCCAGCAGCCCCTGGACACTGTTGCGGGGCGGCTCCTACAATGAGCAGTTCTTC. Translating gives CASSPWTLLRGGSYNEQFF.

The chain combines TRBV30 with TRBJ1-1; 7 bases match TRBD1. V lost 4 bases and J lost 4; bases outside the gene matches: 9. In germline, CDR1 is GTSNPN, CDR2 SVGIG (reference sequence). The CDR3 length is 14 residues. The CDR3 region has the DNA TGTGCCTGGACCACACCAGGGGGAGGCACTGAAGCTTTCTTT. Residues: CAWTTPGGGTEAFF.

The V call is TRBV27, the J call TRBJ2-3, with TRBD2 matching 13 bases. There are 16 residues in the CDR3. Trimming cost V 7 bases and J 6 bases; bases outside gene matches: 10. Germline CDR1 is MNHEY and CDR2 is SMNVEV (reference sequence). CDR3 in amino acids: CASNQLAGGPVDTQYF. The CDR3 DNA sequence: TGTGCCAGCAATCAACTAGCGGGAGGGCCTGTTGATACGCAGTATTTT.

This chain uses TRBV4-1 with TRBJ2-2; 14 nucleotides agree with TRBD2. The germline CDR1 and CDR2 sequences are MGHRA and YSYEKL. The CDR3 runs to 18 residues. J gave up 4 bases and V 1 base, and 5 bases lay outside the gene matches. The CDR3 nucleotides read TGCGCCAGCAGCCAAGGGAGACTAGCGGGAGGGGGCACCGGGGAGCTGTTTTTT. This encodes CASSQGRLAGGGTGELFF.

The V and J genes are TRBV9 and TRBJ1-2; D is unclear. The CDR3 totals 18 residues. The ends were cut back, 4 bases at V and 4 bases at J, with 26 bases in the middle. Looked up from germline, CDR1 is SGDLS and CDR2 is YYNGEE. The CDR3 spells CASSLGGEGRVGGYGYTF. For the CDR3, the DNA is TGTGCCAGCAGCCTCGGTGGGGAAGGGAGGGTTGGTGGCTATGGCTACACCTTC.

This sequence joins TRBV28 and TRBJ1-1; no clear D gene. CDR1 MDHEN and CDR2 SYDVKM come from the germline V gene. Trimming took 5 bases from V and 2 from J, leaving 9 bases between them. CDR3 length: 13 amino acids. In DNA, the CDR3 is TGTGCCAGCAGTGAGGCCGGAAACACTGAAGCTTTCTTT. Its translation is CASSEAGNTEAFF.

The chain links TRBV23-1 to TRBJ1-2; no firm D call. TRBV23-1 is an open reading frame whose function is uncertain. V was trimmed by 1 base and J by 6 bases, leaving 9 bases between them. There are 13 residues in the CDR3. The CDR3 DNA reads TGCGCCAGCAGTCAATTTCAACCAGATGGCTACACCTTC. It is translated as CASSQFQPDGYTF.

The V gene is TRBV27, the J gene TRBJ1-5; TRBD1 matches at 8 bases. CDR3 length: 17 amino acids. V was pared by 5 bases and J by 3 bases, with 12 bases of the junction left unmatched. Germline V CDR1 and CDR2: MNHEY, SMNVEV (reference sequence). The CDR3 DNA reads TGTGCCAGCAGTCGTAGACAGGGGACGGAACTCAATCAGCCCCAGCATTTT. Translated: CASSRRQGTELNQPQHF.

This chain uses TRBV11-2 with TRBJ2-5; tentatively, D is TRBD2 (6 bases). Germline lookup yields CDR1 SGHAT and CDR2 FQNNGV. Trimming cost V 5 bases and J 5 bases, with 12 bases left between them. The CDR3 runs 13 residues. The CDR3 DNA sequence: TGTGCCAGCAGCCGAGGGAGCGGGGAGACCCAGTACTTC. Its translation is CASSRGSGETQYF.

The chain has TRBV4-1 and TRBJ2-2; 9 positions agree with TRBD2. Trimming took 5 bases from V and 5 from J; bases not matched to a gene: 15. The germline gives CDR1 MGHRA, CDR2 YSYEKL. This CDR3 comprises 18 residues. CDR3 loop: CASSSWPSAGGGTGELFF. The CDR3, as DNA: TGCGCCAGCAGCTCATGGCCATCAGCGGGAGGAGGGACCGGGGAGCTGTTTTTT.

The rearrangement links TRBV5-6 to TRBJ1-5, with 9 bases identical to TRBD1. V dropped 3 bases and J dropped 6; count of bases not matched to a gene: 7. The CDR3 consists of 15 residues. The germline V gene has CDR1 SGHDT and CDR2 YYEEEE. CDR3 DNA: TGTGCCAGCAGCTCTCTACAGGGGGCAAGTCAGCCCCAGCATTTT. Translating it yields CASSSLQGASQPQHF.